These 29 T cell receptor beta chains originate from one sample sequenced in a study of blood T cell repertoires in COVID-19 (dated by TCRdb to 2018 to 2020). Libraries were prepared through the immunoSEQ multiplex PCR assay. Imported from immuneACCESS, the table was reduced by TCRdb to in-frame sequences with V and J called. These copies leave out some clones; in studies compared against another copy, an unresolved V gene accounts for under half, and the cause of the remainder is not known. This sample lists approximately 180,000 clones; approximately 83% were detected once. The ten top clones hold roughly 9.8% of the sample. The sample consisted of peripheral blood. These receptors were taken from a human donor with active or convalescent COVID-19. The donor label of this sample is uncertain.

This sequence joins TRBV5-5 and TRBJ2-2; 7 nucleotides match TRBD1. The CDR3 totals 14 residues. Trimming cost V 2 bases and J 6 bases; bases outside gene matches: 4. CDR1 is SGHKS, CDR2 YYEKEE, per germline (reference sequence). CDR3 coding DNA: TGTGCCAGCAGCTTAAACAGGGGTGCCGGGGAGCTGTTTTTT. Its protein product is CASSLNRGAGELFF.

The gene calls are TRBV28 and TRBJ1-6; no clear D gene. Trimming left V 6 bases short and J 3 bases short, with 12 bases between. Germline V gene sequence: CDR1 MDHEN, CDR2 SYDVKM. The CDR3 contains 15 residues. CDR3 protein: CASSPVTGYNSPLHF. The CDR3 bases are TGTGCCAGCAGCCCCGTTACGGGCTATAATTCACCCCTCCACTTT.

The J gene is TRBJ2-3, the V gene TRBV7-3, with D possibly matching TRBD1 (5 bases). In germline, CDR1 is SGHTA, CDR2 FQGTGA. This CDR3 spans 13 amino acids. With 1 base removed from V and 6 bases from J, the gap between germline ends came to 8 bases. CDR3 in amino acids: CASSLNPGDTQYF. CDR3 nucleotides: TGTGCCAGCAGCTTAAACCCAGGGGATACGCAGTATTTT.

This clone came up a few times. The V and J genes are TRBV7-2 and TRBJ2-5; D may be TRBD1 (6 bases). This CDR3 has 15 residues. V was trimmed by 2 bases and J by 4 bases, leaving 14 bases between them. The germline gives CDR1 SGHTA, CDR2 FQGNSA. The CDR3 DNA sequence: TGTGCCAGCAGCTTACGTGGCAGGGGATCAGAGACCCAGTACTTC. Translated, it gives CASSLRGRGSETQYF.

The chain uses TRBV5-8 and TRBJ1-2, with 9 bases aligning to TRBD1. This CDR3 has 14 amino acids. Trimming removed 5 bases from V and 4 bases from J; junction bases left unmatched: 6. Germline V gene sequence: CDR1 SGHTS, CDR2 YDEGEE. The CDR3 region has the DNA TGTGCCAGCAGGACGGGACAGGGATTCTATGGCTACACCTTC. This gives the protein CASRTGQGFYGYTF.

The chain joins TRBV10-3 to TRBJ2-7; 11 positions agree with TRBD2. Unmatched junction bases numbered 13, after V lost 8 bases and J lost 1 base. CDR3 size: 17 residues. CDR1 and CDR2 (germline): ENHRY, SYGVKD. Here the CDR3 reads CAIGPGASGGSSYEQYF. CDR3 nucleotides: TGTGCCATCGGACCCGGGGCTAGCGGGGGGTCGTCCTACGAGCAGTACTTC.

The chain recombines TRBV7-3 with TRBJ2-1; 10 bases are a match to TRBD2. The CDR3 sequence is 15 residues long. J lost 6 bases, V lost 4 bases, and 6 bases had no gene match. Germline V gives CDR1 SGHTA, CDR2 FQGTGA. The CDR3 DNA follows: TGTGCCAGCAGCTCAAGCGGGAGGGCCTCCAATGAGCAGTTCTTC. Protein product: CASSSSGRASNEQFF.

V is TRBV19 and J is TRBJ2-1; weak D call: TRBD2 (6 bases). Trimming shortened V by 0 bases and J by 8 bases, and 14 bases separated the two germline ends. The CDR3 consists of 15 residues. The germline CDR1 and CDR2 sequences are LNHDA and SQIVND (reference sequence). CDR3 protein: CASSIDGASEDEQFF. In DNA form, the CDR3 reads TGTGCCAGTAGTATAGATGGGGCTAGCGAAGATGAGCAGTTCTTC.

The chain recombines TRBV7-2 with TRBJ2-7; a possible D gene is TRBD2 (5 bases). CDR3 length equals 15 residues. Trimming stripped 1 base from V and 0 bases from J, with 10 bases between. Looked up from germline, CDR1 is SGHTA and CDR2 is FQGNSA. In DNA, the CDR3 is TGTGCCAGCAGCTTAGGCGGGTACAGCTCCTACGAGCAGTACTTC. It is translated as CASSLGGYSSYEQYF. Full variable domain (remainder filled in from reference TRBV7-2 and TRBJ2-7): GAGVSQSPSNKVTEKGKDVELRCDPISGHTALYWYRQSLGQGLEFLIYFQGNSAPDKSGLPSDRFSAERTGGSVSTLTIQRTQQEDSAVYLCASSLGGYSSYEQYFGPGTRLTVT.

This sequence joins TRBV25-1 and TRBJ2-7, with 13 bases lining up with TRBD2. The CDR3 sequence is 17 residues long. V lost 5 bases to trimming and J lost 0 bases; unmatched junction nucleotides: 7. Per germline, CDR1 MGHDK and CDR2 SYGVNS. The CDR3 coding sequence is TGTGCCAGCAGTCCCGGGACTAGCGGGATAGGCTCCTACGAGCAGTACTTC. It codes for CASSPGTSGIGSYEQYF.

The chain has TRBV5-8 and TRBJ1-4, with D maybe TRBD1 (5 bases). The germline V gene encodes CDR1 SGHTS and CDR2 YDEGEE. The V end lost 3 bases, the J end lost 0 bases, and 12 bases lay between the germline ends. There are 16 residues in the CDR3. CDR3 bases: TGTGCCAGCAGCTGGGGGACTCTTGCAACTAATGAAAAACTGTTTTTT. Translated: CASSWGTLATNEKLFF.

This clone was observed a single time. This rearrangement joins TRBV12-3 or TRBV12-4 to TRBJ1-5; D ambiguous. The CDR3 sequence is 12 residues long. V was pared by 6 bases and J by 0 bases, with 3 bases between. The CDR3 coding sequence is TGTGCCAGCAGCCGTAGCAATCAGCCCCAGCATTTT. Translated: CASSRSNQPQHF.

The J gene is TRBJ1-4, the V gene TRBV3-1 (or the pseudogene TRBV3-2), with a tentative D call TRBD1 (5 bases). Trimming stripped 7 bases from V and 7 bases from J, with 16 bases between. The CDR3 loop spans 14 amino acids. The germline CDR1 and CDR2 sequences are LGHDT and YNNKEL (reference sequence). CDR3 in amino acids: CASTKKGEVEKLFF. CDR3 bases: TGTGCCAGCACCAAAAAAGGGGAAGTTGAAAAACTGTTTTTT.

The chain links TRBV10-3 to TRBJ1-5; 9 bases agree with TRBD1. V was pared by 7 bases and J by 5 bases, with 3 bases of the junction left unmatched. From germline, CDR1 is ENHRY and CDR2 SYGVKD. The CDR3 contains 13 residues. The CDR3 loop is CAITWDRDQPQHF. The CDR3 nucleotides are TGTGCCATCACCTGGGACAGGGATCAGCCCCAGCATTTT.

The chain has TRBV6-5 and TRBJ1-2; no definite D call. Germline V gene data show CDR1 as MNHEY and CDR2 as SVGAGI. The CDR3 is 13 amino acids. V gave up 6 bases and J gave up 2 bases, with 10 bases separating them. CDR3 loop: CASSPGENYGYTF. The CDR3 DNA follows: TGTGCCAGCAGCCCCGGGGAGAACTATGGCTACACCTTC.

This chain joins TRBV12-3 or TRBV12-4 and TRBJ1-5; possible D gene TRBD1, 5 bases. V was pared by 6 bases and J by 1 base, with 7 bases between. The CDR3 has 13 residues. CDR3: CASRPGSNQPQHF. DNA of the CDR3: TGTGCCAGCAGGCCAGGGAGCAATCAGCCCCAGCATTTT.

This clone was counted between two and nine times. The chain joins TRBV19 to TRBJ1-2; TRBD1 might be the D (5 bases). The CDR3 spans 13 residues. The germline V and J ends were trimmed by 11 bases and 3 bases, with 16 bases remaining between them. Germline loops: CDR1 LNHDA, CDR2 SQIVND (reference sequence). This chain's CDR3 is CASGDPKYYGYTF. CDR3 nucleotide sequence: TGTGCCTCGGGGGACCCTAAATACTATGGCTACACCTTC.

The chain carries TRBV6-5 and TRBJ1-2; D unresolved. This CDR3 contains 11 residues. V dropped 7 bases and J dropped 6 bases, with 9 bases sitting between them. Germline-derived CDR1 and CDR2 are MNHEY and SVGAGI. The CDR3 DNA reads TGTGCCAGCATCTCGGGTCATGGCTACACCTTC. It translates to CASISGHGYTF.

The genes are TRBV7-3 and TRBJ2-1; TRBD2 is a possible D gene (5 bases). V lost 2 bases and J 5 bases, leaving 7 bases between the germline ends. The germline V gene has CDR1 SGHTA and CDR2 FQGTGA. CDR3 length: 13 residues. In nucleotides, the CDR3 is TGTGCCAGCAGCTTAGACTACAACAATGAGCAGTTCTTC. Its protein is CASSLDYNNEQFF.

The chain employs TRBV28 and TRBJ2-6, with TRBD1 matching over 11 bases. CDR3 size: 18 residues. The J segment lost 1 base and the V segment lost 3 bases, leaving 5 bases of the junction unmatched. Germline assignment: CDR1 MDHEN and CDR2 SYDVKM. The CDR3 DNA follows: TGTGCCAGCAGTTTCTGGGGGGACAGGGGGTCTGGGGCCAACGTCCTGACTTTC. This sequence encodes CASSFWGDRGSGANVLTF.

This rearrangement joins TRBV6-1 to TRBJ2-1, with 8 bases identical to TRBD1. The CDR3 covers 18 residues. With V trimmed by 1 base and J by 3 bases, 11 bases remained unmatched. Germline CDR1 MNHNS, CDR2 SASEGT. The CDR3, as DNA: TGTGCCAGCAGTGAAGGGACAGGGAAGGGGTACTACTACAATGAGCAGTTCTTC. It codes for CASSEGTGKGYYYNEQFF.

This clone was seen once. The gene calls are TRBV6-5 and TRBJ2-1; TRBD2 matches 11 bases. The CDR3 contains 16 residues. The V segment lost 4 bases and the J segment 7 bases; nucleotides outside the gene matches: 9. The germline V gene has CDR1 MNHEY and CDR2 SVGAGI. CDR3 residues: CASSSPSGGLLNEQFF. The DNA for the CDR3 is TGTGCCAGCAGTTCTCCTAGCGGGGGGCTTTTAAATGAGCAGTTCTTC.

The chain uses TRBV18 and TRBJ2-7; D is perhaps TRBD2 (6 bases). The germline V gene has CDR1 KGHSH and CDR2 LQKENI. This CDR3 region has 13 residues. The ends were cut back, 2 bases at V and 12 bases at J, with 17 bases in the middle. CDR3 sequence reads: CASSPTGRHSGYF. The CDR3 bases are TGTGCCAGCTCACCAACCGGCAGGCATAGCGGGTACTTC.

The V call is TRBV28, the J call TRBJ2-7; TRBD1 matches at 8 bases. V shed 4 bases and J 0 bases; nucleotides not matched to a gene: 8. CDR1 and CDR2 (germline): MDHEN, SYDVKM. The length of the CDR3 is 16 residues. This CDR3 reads CASSSSGGPLSYEQYF. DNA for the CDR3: TGTGCCAGCAGTTCTTCAGGGGGCCCTCTCTCCTACGAGCAGTACTTC.

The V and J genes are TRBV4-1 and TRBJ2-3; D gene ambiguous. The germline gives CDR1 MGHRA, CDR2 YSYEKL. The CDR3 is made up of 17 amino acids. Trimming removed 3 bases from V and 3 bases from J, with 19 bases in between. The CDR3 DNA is TGCGCCAGCAGCCATCATACAGACCCCCCCCCGACAGATACGCAGTATTTT. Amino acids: CASSHHTDPPPTDTQYF.

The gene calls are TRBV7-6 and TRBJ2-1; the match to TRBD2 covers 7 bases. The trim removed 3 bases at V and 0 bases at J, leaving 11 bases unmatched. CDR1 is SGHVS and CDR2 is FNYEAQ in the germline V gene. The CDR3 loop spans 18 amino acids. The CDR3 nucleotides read TGTGCCAGCAGCTTCCCCCGTGGGGGGGAAAACTCCTACAATGAGCAGTTCTTC. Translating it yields CASSFPRGGENSYNEQFF.

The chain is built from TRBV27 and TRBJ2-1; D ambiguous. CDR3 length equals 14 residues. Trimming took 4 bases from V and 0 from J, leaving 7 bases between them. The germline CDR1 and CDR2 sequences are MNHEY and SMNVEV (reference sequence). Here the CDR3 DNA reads TGTGCCAGCAGTTCACACAGCTCCTACAATGAGCAGTTCTTC. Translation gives CASSSHSSYNEQFF.

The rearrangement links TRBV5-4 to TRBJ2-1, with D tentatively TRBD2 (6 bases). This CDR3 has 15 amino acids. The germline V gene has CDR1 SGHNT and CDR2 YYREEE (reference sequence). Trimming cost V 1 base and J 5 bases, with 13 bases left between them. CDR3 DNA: TGTGCCAGCAGCTTGAGCGGAGGGGCTAACAATGAGCAGTTCTTC. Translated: CASSLSGGANNEQFF.

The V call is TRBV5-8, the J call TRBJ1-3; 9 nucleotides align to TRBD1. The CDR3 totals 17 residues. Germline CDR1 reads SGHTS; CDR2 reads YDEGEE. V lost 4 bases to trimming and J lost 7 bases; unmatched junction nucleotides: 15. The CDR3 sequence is CASSLPGQGMQGNTIYF. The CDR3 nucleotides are TGTGCCAGCAGCCTACCCGGACAGGGGATGCAGGGGAACACCATATATTTT.